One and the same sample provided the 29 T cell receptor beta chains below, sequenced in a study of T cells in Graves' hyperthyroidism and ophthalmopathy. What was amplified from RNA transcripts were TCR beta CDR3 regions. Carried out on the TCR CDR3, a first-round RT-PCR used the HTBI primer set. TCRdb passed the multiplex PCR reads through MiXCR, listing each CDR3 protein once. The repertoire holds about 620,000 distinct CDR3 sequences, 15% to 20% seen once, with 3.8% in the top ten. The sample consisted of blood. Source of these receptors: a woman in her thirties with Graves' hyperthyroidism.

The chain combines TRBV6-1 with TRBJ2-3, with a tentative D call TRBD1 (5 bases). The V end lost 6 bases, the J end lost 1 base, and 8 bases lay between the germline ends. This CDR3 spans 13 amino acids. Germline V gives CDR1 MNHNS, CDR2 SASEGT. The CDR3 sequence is CASRATGTDTQYF. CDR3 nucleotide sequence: TGTGCCAGCAGAGCGACAGGCACAGATACGCAGTATTTT.

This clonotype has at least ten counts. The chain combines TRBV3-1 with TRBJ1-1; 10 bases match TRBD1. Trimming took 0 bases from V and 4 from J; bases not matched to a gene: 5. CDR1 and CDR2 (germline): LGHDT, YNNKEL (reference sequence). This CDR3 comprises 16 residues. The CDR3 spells CASSQESGTGVTEAFF. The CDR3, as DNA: TGTGCCAGCAGCCAAGAGAGTGGGACAGGGGTCACTGAAGCTTTCTTT.

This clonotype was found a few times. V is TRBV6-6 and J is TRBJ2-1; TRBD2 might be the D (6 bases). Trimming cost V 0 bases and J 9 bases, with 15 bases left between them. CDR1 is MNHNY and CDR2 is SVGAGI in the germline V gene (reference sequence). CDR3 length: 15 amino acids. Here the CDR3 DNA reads TGTGCCAGCAGTTACTCTCGGAGGGCTTCCGGTGAGCAGTTCTTC. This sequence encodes CASSYSRRASGEQFF.

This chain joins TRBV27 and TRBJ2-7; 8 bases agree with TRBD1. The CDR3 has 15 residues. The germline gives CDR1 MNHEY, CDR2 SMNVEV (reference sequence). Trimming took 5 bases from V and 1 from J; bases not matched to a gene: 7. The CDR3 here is CASSARGQVSYEQYF. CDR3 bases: TGTGCCAGCAGTGCGCGGGGACAGGTTTCCTACGAGCAGTACTTC.

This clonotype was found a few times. The CDR3 reads CASSRSFPNTGELFF. The CDR3 DNA follows: TGTGCCAGCAGCAGGAGCTTCCCGAACACCGGGGAGCTGTTTTTT. The chain carries TRBV5-4 and TRBJ2-2; no reliable D call. The CDR3 spans 15 residues. The germline V gene encodes CDR1 SGHNT and CDR2 YYREEE (reference sequence). V dropped 4 bases and J dropped 0 bases, with 10 bases sitting between them. The complete variable domain, with remaining parts taken from reference TRBV5-4 and TRBJ2-2, reads ETGVTQSPTHLIKTRGQQVTLRCSSQSGHNTVSWYQQALGQGPQFIFQYYREEENGRGNFPPRFSGLQFPNYSSELNVNALELDDSALYLCASSRSFPNTGELFFGEGSRLTVL.

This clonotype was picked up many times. The CDR3 DNA reads as TGTGCCAGCAGTTTTAGTTCAAGAGGGGGGGAGGCAGATACGCAGTATTTT. Translating gives CASSFSSRGGEADTQYF. This chain connects TRBV12-3 or TRBV12-4 to TRBJ2-3, with TRBD2 as a possible D gene (7 bases). V gave up 3 bases and J gave up 4 bases, with 20 bases separating them. This CDR3 spans 17 amino acids.

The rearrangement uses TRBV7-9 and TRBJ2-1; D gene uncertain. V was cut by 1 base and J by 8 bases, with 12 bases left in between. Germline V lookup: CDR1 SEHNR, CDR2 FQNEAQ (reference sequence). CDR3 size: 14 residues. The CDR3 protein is CASSLVDQRDEQFF. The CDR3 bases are TGTGCCAGCAGCTTAGTAGACCAACGGGATGAGCAGTTCTTC.

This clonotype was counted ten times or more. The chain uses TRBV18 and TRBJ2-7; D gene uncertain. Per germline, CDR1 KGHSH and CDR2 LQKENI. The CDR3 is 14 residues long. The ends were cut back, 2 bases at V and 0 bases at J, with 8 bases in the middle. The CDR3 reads CASSPRDNSYEQYF. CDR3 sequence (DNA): TGTGCCAGCTCACCAAGAGACAACTCCTACGAGCAGTACTTC. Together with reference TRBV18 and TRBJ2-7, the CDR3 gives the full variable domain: NAGVMQNPRHLVRRRGQEARLRCSPMKGHSHVYWYRQLPEEGLKFMVYLQKENIIDESGMPKERFSAEFPKEGPSILRIQQVVRGDSAAYFCASSPRDNSYEQYFGPGTRLTVT.

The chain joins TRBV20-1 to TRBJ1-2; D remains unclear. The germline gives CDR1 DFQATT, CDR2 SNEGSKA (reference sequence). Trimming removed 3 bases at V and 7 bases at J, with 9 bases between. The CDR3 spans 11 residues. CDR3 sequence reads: CSARWAFGYTF. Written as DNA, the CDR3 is TGCAGTGCTAGGTGGGCCTTTGGCTACACCTTC.

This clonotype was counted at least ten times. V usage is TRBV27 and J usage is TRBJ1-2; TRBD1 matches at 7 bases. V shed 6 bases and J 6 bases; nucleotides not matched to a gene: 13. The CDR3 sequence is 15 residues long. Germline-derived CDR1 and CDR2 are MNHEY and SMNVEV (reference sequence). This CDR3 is CASSLIIQGLDGYTF. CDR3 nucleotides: TGTGCCAGCAGCTTGATAATACAGGGGTTGGATGGCTACACCTTC.

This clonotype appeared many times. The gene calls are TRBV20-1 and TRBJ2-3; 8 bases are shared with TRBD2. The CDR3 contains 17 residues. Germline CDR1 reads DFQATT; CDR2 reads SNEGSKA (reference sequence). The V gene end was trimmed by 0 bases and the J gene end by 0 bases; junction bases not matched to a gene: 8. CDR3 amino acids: CSARDWPSGPSTDTQYF. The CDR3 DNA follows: TGCAGTGCTAGAGATTGGCCTAGCGGGCCTAGCACAGATACGCAGTATTTT.

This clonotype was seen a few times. CDR3 amino acids: CASSPGGGKGAEAFF. The CDR3 DNA is TGTGCCAGCTCACCAGGGGGGGGCAAGGGAGCTGAAGCTTTCTTT. The gene calls are TRBV18 and TRBJ1-1; D perhaps matches TRBD1 (6 bases). V lost 2 bases, J lost 6 bases, and 16 bases lay in between. This CDR3 contains 15 residues. CDR1 and CDR2 from the germline V gene are KGHSH and LQKENI.

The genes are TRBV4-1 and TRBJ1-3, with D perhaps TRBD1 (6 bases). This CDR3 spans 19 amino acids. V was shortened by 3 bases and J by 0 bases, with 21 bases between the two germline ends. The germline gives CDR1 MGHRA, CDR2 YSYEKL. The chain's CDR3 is CASSQLPTGLPFSGNTIYF. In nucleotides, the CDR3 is TGCGCCAGCAGCCAGCTTCCCACAGGGCTGCCATTCTCTGGAAACACCATATATTTT.

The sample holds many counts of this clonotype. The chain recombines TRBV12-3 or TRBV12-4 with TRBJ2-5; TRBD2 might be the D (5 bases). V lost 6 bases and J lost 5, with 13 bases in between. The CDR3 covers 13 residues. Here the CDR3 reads CASSGIPRETQYF. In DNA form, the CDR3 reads TGTGCCAGCAGCGGGATCCCCCGGGAGACCCAGTACTTC.

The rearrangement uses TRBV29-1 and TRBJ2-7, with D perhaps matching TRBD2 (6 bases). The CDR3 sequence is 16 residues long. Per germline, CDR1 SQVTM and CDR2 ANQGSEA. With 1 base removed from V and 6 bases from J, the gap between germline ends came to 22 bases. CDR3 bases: TGCAGCGTTGAAGTCCCGCAGCGGGCGAGCCTCTTCGAGCAGTACTTC. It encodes CSVEVPQRASLFEQYF.

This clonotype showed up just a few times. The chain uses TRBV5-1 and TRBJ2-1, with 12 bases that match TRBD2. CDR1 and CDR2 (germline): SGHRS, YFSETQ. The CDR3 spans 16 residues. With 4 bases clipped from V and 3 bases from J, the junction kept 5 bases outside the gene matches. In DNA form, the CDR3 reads TGCGCCAGCAGCGCCCGGACTAGCGGGAACTACAATGAGCAGTTCTTC. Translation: CASSARTSGNYNEQFF.

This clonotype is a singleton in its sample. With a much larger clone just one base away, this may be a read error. The CDR3 coding sequence is TGCAGTGCTGGAGTCCCCGACGGCAAAACCTCCTACGAGCAGTACTTC. Protein sequence: CSAGVPDGKTSYEQYF. The chain couples TRBV20-1 to TRBJ2-7, with unresolved D. V was trimmed by 5 bases and J by 0 bases, leaving 20 bases between them. The CDR3 has 16 residues. Germline V gives CDR1 DFQATT, CDR2 SNEGSKA (reference sequence).

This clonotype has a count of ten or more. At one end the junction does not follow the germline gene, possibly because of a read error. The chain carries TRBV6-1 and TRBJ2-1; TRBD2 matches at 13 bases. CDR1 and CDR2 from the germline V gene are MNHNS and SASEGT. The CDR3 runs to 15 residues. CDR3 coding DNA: TGTGCCAGCAGGGAAGGGACTAGCGGGAACAATGAGCAGTTCTTC. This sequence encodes CASREGTSGNNEQFF.

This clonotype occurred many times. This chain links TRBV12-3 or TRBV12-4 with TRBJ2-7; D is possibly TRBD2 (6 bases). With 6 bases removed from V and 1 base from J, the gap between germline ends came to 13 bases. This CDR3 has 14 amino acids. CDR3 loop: CASRQTSPSYEQYF. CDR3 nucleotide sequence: TGTGCCAGCAGACAAACTAGCCCTTCCTACGAGCAGTACTTC.

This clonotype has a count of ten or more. The CDR3 DNA follows: TGTGCCTGGAGTAACGGGAACACCATATATTTT. It is translated as CAWSNGNTIYF. This chain links TRBV30 with TRBJ1-3, with no clear D. The CDR3 runs 11 residues. Trimming cost V 2 bases and J 7 bases, with 6 bases left between them. Germline loops: CDR1 GTSNPN, CDR2 SVGIG (reference sequence).

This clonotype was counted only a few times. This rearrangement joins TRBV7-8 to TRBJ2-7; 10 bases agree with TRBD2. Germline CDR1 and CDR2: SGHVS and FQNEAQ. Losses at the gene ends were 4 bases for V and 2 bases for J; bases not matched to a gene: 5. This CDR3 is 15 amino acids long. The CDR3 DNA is TGTGCCAGCAGCTCCCAAGCGGGAGGGCCCTACGAGCAGTACTTC. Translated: CASSSQAGGPYEQYF.

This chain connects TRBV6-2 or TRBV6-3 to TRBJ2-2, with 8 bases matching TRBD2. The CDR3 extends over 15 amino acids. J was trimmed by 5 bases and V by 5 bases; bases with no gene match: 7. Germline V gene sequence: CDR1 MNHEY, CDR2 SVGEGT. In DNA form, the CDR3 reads TGTGCCAGCAGTGGGTCAGCGGGAGAAACCGGGGAGCTGTTTTTT. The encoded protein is CASSGSAGETGELFF.

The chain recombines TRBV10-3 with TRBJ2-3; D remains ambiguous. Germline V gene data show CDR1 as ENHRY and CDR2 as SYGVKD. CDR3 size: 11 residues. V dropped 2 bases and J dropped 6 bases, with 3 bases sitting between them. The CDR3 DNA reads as TGTGCCATCAGTGAGGTGGATACGCAGTATTTT. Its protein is CAISEVDTQYF.

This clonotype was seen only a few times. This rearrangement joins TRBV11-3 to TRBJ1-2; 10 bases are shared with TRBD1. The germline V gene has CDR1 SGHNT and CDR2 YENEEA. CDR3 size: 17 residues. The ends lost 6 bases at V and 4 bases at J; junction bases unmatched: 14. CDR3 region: CASSWGLTGQGTYGYTF. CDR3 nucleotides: TGTGCCAGCAGTTGGGGTTTGACGGGACAGGGGACCTATGGCTACACCTTC.

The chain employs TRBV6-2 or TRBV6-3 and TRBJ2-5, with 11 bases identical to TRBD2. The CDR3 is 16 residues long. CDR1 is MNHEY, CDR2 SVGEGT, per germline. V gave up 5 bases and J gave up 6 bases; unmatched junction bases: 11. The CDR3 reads CASSPVLAGGGKTQYF. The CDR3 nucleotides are TGTGCCAGCAGTCCCGTTCTAGCGGGAGGCGGAAAGACCCAGTACTTC.

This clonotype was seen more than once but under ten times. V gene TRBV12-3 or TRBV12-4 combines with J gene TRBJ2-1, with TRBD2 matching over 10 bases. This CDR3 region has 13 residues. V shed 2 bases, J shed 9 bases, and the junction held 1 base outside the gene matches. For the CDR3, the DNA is TGTGCCAGCAGTTTATTAGCGGGAGGTGAGCAGTTCTTC. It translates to CASSLLAGGEQFF.

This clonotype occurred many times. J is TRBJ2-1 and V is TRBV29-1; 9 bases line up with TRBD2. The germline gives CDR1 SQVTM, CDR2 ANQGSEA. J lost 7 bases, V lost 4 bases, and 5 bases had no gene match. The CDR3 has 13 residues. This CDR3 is CSVAGLAGNEQFF. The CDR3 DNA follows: TGCAGCGTTGCAGGGCTAGCGGGAAATGAGCAGTTCTTC.

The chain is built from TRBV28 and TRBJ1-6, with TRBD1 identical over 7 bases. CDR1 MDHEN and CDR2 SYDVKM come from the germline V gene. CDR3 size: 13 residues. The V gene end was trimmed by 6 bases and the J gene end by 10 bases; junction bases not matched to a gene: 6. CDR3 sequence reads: CASSLGGMSPLHF. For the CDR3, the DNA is TGTGCCAGCAGCTTAGGGGGCATGTCACCCCTCCACTTT.

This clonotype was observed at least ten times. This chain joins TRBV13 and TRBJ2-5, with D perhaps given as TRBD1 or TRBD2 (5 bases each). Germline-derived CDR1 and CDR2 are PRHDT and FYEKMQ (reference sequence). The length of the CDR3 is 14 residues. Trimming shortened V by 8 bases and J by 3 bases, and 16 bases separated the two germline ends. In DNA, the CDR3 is TGTGCCAGCGCGAACGGGACGGGGAAAGAGACCCAGTACTTC. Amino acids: CASANGTGKETQYF.